Listed below are T cell receptor beta chains from one sample, sequenced in a study of a mutant IDH1 vaccine in newly diagnosed glioma. These receptors are not linked to any known antigen. Generated by immunoSEQ multiplex PCR, the TCRdb table keeps only in-frame clones and is missing some. This table has about 75,000 clones, 91% appearing once. This specimen consisted of PBMCs, obtained from a glioma patient whose treatment included an IDH1 peptide vaccine. Receptor source: a woman aged 45-65 years with glioma. CDR3s include the opening cysteine and the closing phenylalanine or tryptophan. The D gene is left open where the match is weak. Part of the rows lack a size; the others show once, few, many or a class for expanded clones.

CDR3aa,CDR3nt,d_gene,v_gene,abundance,j_gene
CASSLPSTDTQYF,TGTGCCAGCAGTCTCCCTAGCACAGATACGCAGTATTTT,.,TRBV9,.,TRBJ2-3
CASMTGRQPQHF,TGTGCCAGCATGACAGGGCGTCAGCCCCAGCATTTT,TRBD1,TRBV6-5,once,TRBJ1-5
CAGRHPGEQYF,TGCGCCGGGAGGCACCCGGGCGAGCAGTACTTC,.,TRBV10-1,.,TRBJ2-7
CASSLVQGKGEKLFF,TGTGCCAGCAGCTTAGTTCAGGGAAAGGGCGAAAAACTGTTTTTT,.,TRBV11-2,.,TRBJ1-4
CASSRRGQSSYNEQFF,TGTGCCAGTAGCCGTCGTGGACAATCCTCCTACAATGAGCAGTTCTTC,.,TRBV19,.,TRBJ2-1
CASSLRTSGRVGSYNEQFF,TGCGCCAGCAGCCTCCGGACTAGCGGGAGGGTAGGCTCCTACAATGAGCAGTTCTTC,TRBD2,TRBV4-1,.,TRBJ2-1
CASSLEGGLNYEQYF,TGTGCCAGCAGCTTAGAGGGCGGGCTTAACTACGAGCAGTACTTC,.,TRBV11-2,.,TRBJ2-7
CAWSVGQGINQPQHF,TGTGCCTGGAGTGTAGGACAGGGTATCAATCAGCCCCAGCATTTT,TRBD1,TRBV30,.,TRBJ1-5
CASRRQGVDTIYF,TGTGCCAGCAGGCGACAAGGGGTAGACACCATATATTTT,.,TRBV25-1,.,TRBJ1-3
CTSTPLRPQGQGNSGANVLTF,TGCACCAGCACCCCTCTCCGACCGCAAGGACAGGGCAACTCTGGGGCCAACGTCCTGACTTTC,.,TRBV1,.,TRBJ2-6
CASSPQDWNTEAFF,TGTGCCAGCAGTCCCCAAGATTGGAACACTGAAGCTTTCTTT,.,TRBV6-5,.,TRBJ1-1
CASSLMGVGETQYF,TGCGCCAGCAGCTTGATGGGGGTTGGGGAGACCCAGTACTTC,.,TRBV5-1,.,TRBJ2-5
CASSRTSSYEQYF,TGTGCCAGCAGCCGGACTAGCTCCTACGAGCAGTACTTC,TRBD2,TRBV7-8,.,TRBJ2-7
CASSRRLAGSSYEQYF,TGTGCCAGCAGCCGGCGACTAGCGGGAAGCTCCTACGAGCAGTACTTC,TRBD2,TRBV13,.,TRBJ2-7
CASSYDRARSYEQYF,TGTGCCAGCAGTTACGACAGGGCTAGATCCTACGAGCAGTACTTC,TRBD1,TRBV27,.,TRBJ2-7
CASSAPGGGNTIYF,TGTGCCAGCAGCGCCCCGGGCGGAGGAAACACCATATATTTT,.,TRBV2,.,TRBJ1-3
CASSFEGNTDTQYF,TGTGCCAGCAGCTTTGAAGGGAACACAGATACGCAGTATTTT,.,TRBV5-5,.,TRBJ2-3
CASSERQGVYNEQFF,TGTGCCAGCAGTGAGCGGCAGGGTGTGTACAATGAGCAGTTCTTC,.,TRBV2,.,TRBJ2-1
CAWTRGTGELFF,TGTGCCTGGACCAGGGGCACCGGGGAGCTGTTTTTT,.,TRBV30,.,TRBJ2-2
CASSPEGLGDTQYF,TGTGCCAGCTCACCGGAGGGCCTCGGAGATACGCAGTATTTT,.,TRBV18,.,TRBJ2-3
CAWTKAGGLGETQYF,TGTGCCTGGACAAAGGCGGGAGGACTAGGAGAGACCCAGTACTTC,TRBD2,TRBV30,.,TRBJ2-5
CASSGTVGALGYGYTF,TGTGCCAGCAGTGGAACCGTAGGGGCGCTAGGCTATGGCTACACCTTC,.,TRBV2,.,TRBJ1-2
CASSVTSSSETQYF,TGTGCCAGTAGCGTAACTAGTTCTTCAGAGACCCAGTACTTC,.,TRBV19,.,TRBJ2-5
CASNHPVRQGFGYRNTEAFF,TGTGCCAGCAATCATCCCGTTCGACAGGGGTTCGGATACCGGAACACTGAAGCTTTCTTT,TRBD1,TRBV28,.,TRBJ1-1
CASSRQGNEKLFF,TGTGCCAGCAGCCGGCAGGGGAATGAAAAACTGTTTTTT,.,TRBV14,.,TRBJ1-4
CASSLRTSGSIYEQFF,TGCGCCAGCAGCCTTAGGACTAGCGGGAGTATATATGAGCAGTTCTTC,TRBD2,TRBV4-1,.,TRBJ2-1
CASSPVGGAKNIQYF,TGTGCCAGCTCACCAGTCGGGGGGGCCAAAAACATTCAGTACTTC,TRBD2,TRBV18,.,TRBJ2-4
CASSWGRVRNTEAFF,TGTGCCAGCAGTTGGGGCAGGGTGAGGAACACTGAAGCTTTCTTT,.,TRBV6-6,.,TRBJ1-1
CASSPGQGLPAFF,TGTGCCAGCAGCCCGGGGCAGGGCCTCCCAGCTTTCTTT,.,TRBV7-3,.,TRBJ1-1
CAWSVGQWNSPLHF,TGTGCCTGGAGTGTGGGACAGTGGAATTCACCCCTCCACTTT,TRBD1,TRBV30,.,TRBJ1-6
CASSPGGLASAKNIQYF,TGTGCCAGCAGCCCCGGGGGACTAGCGTCGGCCAAAAACATTCAGTACTTC,TRBD2,TRBV7-2,.,TRBJ2-4
CASSRDRDAAPYEQYF,TGCGCCAGCAGCCGGGACCGGGACGCGGCGCCCTACGAGCAGTACTTC,.,TRBV4-1,.,TRBJ2-7
CASKKPGSYEQYF,TGTGCCAGTAAGAAACCAGGCTCCTACGAGCAGTACTTC,.,TRBV19,once,TRBJ2-7
CASSSRWGGGNSPLHF,TGTGCCAGCAGCTCCCGGTGGGGGGGTGGTAATTCACCCCTCCACTTT,.,TRBV5-4,.,TRBJ1-6
CASSWTGDQPQHF,TGTGCCAGTAGTTGGACAGGGGACCAGCCCCAGCATTTT,TRBD1,TRBV19,.,TRBJ1-5
CASSIAATNTEAFF,TGTGCCAGTAGTATAGCCGCCACAAACACTGAAGCTTTCTTT,.,TRBV19,.,TRBJ1-1
CASSFGMIGETQYF,TGTGCCAGCAGCTTCGGGATGATCGGGGAGACCCAGTACTTC,.,TRBV5-4,.,TRBJ2-5
CASSLDSATNEKLFF,TGTGCCAGCAGTTTAGACAGTGCAACTAATGAAAAACTGTTTTTT,.,TRBV28,.,TRBJ1-4
CAWSRDSRGPTGAFF,TGTGCCTGGAGTAGGGACAGCAGAGGCCCTACGGGAGCTTTCTTT,TRBD1,TRBV30,.,TRBJ1-1
CASSVDIWGQYGYTF,TGTGCCAGCAGTGTGGATATATGGGGGCAATACGGCTACACCTTC,.,TRBV6-5,.,TRBJ1-2
CASSLTGDPYNEQFF,TGTGCCAGCAGCCTGACAGGGGACCCCTACAATGAGCAGTTCTTC,TRBD1,TRBV11-2,few,TRBJ2-1
CASSKAGAAQNTQYF,TGTGCCAGTAGTAAAGCGGGAGCGGCCCAGAATACGCAGTATTTT,TRBD2,TRBV19,few,TRBJ2-3
CASSQDWTAYNEQFF,TGCGCCAGCAGCCAAGACTGGACTGCCTACAATGAGCAGTTCTTC,.,TRBV4-1,.,TRBJ2-1
CASNPGGVRNTEAFF,TGCGCCAGCAACCCAGGGGGCGTACGGAACACTGAAGCTTTCTTT,TRBD1,TRBV4-1,.,TRBJ1-1
CASSVVTGASEAFF,TGTGCCAGCAGCGTAGTTACAGGGGCCTCAGAAGCTTTCTTT,TRBD1,TRBV9,.,TRBJ1-1
CASSGHRGSTYEQYF,TGTGCCAGCAGCGGGCACCGTGGCAGTACCTACGAGCAGTACTTC,.,TRBV9,once,TRBJ2-7
CASSPSAYEQYYF,TGTGCCAGCAGTCCTAGTGCTTACGAGCAGTATTACTTC,.,TRBV7-2,.,TRBJ2-7
CASSLLSEQETQYF,TGCGCCAGCAGCTTGCTTAGTGAACAAGAGACCCAGTACTTC,.,TRBV5-1,.,TRBJ2-5
CASSLDTNEKLFF,TGTGCCAGCAGCTTGGACACAAATGAAAAACTGTTTTTT,.,TRBV5-6,.,TRBJ1-4
CASSLVGVAGELFF,TGTGCCAGCAGCTTAGTTGGAGTAGCCGGGGAGCTGTTTTTT,.,TRBV7-9,.,TRBJ2-2
CASSWVRQVGNEQFF,TGTGCCAGCAGTTGGGTCAGACAAGTTGGGAATGAGCAGTTCTTC,.,TRBV27,once,TRBJ2-1
CASSGSHGNEQFF,TGCGCCAGCAGTGGGTCTCACGGGAATGAGCAGTTCTTC,.,TRBV10-1,.,TRBJ2-1
CSVDKGDGYTF,TGCAGCGTTGATAAAGGGGACGGCTACACCTTC,.,TRBV29-1,.,TRBJ1-2
CASSPSGTRSYEQYF,TGTGCCAGCAGCCCGAGCGGGACTCGCTCCTACGAGCAGTACTTC,TRBD2,TRBV11-2,.,TRBJ2-7
CASSQVGPTAYGYTF,TGCGCCAGCAGCCAAGTCGGACCGACGGCCTATGGCTACACCTTC,.,TRBV4-1,.,TRBJ1-2